This is a list of T cell receptor beta chains from one sample in a study of shared clonotypes between healthy human individuals. The method was immunoSEQ multiplex PCR; TCRdb's version includes in-frame clones alone and lacks a portion of them. This table holds roughly 2,500,000 clones, 93% found once. Material: naive CD4+ T cells from PBMCs. The origin of the receptors is a man aged 18 to 30 in good health. Some clones in this sample may be carry-over from other donors' samples. Each CDR3 is given with its conserved first and last residue. The D gene is left open where the match is weak. Size is stated for part of the rows, as once, few or many counts, or as a class when the clone is expanded.

CDR3aa	CDR3nt	v_gene	len	abundance	d_gene	j_gene
CASSTGTSGSFSTGELFF	TGTGCCAGCAGTACCGGGACTAGCGGGAGTTTTAGCACCGGGGAGCTGTTTTTT	TRBV2	18	.	TRBD2	TRBJ2-2
CASSDYPTVSYEQYF	TGTGCCAGCAGCGATTACCCGACGGTCTCCTACGAGCAGTACTTC	TRBV11-2	15	.	.	TRBJ2-7
CASMTSGTYEQYF	TGTGCCAGCATGACTAGCGGTACCTACGAGCAGTACTTC	TRBV6-1	13	.	TRBD2	TRBJ2-7
CASSPIYGGEAEQFF	TGTGCCAGCAGCCCCATTTATGGAGGGGAGGCTGAGCAGTTCTTC	TRBV7-3	15	.	.	TRBJ2-1
CASSSPQTSGRYEQYF	TGTGCCAGCAGTTCCCCCCAGACTAGCGGGAGATACGAGCAGTACTTC	TRBV6-6	16	.	TRBD2	TRBJ2-7
CASSPGGGISYEQYF	TGTGCCAGCAGCCCCGGGGGAGGGATCTCCTACGAGCAGTACTTC	TRBV5-4	15	.	TRBD2	TRBJ2-7
CASTSGPTYNEQFF	TGCGCCAGTACTAGCGGGCCTACGTACAATGAGCAGTTCTTC	TRBV5-1	14	.	TRBD2	TRBJ2-1
CASTRDINYGYTF	TGTGCCAGCACCAGGGACATAAACTATGGCTACACCTTC	TRBV6-1	13	.	.	TRBJ1-2
CASSYATGSGNQPQHF	TGTGCCAGCAGTTACGCGACAGGGTCTGGGAATCAGCCCCAGCATTTT	TRBV6-6	16	.	TRBD1	TRBJ1-5
CASSLTGSSYEQYF	TGTGCCAGCAGTCTGACAGGGAGCTCCTACGAGCAGTACTTC	TRBV2	14	.	TRBD1	TRBJ2-7
CASSPGQPPLGYTF	TGTGCCAGCAGCCCGGGACAGCCACCCCTTGGCTACACCTTC	TRBV9	14	.	TRBD1	TRBJ1-2
CASSRFKGPTNEKLFF	TGTGCCAGCAGCCGTTTTAAGGGTCCAACTAATGAAAAACTGTTTTTT	TRBV7-9	16	once	.	TRBJ1-4
CASRPAGTGSYEQYF	TGTGCCAGCAGACCCGCAGGGACAGGTAGCTACGAGCAGTACTTC	TRBV11-2	15	.	TRBD1	TRBJ2-7
CAISARDRGLNTEAFF	TGTGCCATCAGTGCCCGGGACAGGGGGCTGAACACTGAAGCTTTCTTT	TRBV10-3	16	once	TRBD1	TRBJ1-1
CASSPGRGETQYF	TGTGCCAGCTCACCAGGTCGAGGGGAGACCCAGTACTTC	TRBV18	13	.	.	TRBJ2-5
CASSPGTSGNYEQYF	TGTGCCAGCTCACCCGGGACTAGCGGGAACTACGAGCAGTACTTC	TRBV18	15	few	TRBD2	TRBJ2-7
CASSLAQGLAGGLDTQYF	TGTGCCAGCAGCTTAGCCCAGGGACTAGCGGGAGGGTTAGATACGCAGTATTTT	TRBV7-8	18	.	TRBD2	TRBJ2-3
CASSLLTGYEGYTF	TGTGCCAGCAGCTTACTTACAGGGTATGAAGGCTACACCTTC	TRBV11-2	14	.	.	TRBJ1-2
CASSQPTSGGRDSNQPQHF	TGCGCCAGCAGCCAGCCCACCTCAGGGGGGAGGGACTCTAATCAGCCCCAGCATTTT	TRBV4-1	19	.	TRBD1	TRBJ1-5
CAISESLVLLAKNIQYF	TGTGCCATCAGTGAGTCTTTGGTATTGCTAGCCAAAAACATTCAGTACTTC	TRBV10-3	17	.	.	TRBJ2-4
CSVEDRWESKNIQYF	TGCAGCGTTGAAGATCGGTGGGAATCCAAAAACATTCAGTACTTC	TRBV29-1	15	.	.	TRBJ2-4
CAWSIGGARGSPLHF	TGTGCCTGGAGTATCGGAGGGGCCCGAGGATCACCCCTCCACTTT	TRBV30	15	.	.	TRBJ1-6
CASTKDRGETQYF	TGTGCCAGCACCAAGGACAGGGGTGAGACCCAGTACTTC	TRBV2	13	.	TRBD1	TRBJ2-5
CASSSQGPLFNQPQHF	TGTGCCAGCAGTTCTCAGGGGCCCCTTTTCAATCAGCCCCAGCATTTT	TRBV28	16	.	.	TRBJ1-5
CASSGYRGRNEKLFF	TGTGCCAGCAGTGGTTACAGGGGGCGTAATGAAAAACTGTTTTTT	TRBV27	15	.	TRBD1	TRBJ1-4
CASSLELWDSKSNYGYTF	TGTGCCAGCAGCTTAGAGTTGTGGGACAGCAAATCTAACTATGGCTACACCTTC	TRBV7-2	18	.	TRBD1	TRBJ1-2
CASSPPPGLASGTGELFF	TGTGCCAGCAGCCCTCCCCCGGGACTAGCGAGTGGAACCGGGGAGCTGTTTTTT	TRBV7-3	18	.	TRBD2	TRBJ2-2
CSVAQGARSADTQYF	TGCAGCGTTGCCCAGGGGGCTAGGAGTGCAGATACGCAGTATTTT	TRBV29-1	15	once	TRBD1	TRBJ2-3
CASSLGGITEAFF	TGTGCCAGCAGCTTAGGGGGGATCACTGAAGCTTTCTTT	TRBV11-3	13	.	.	TRBJ1-1
CASSDRRGVTEAFF	TGCGCCAGCAGTGATCGCAGGGGGGTTACTGAAGCTTTCTTT	TRBV10-1	14	few	TRBD1	TRBJ1-1
CASSGQGDYGYTF	TGCGCCAGCAGCGGACAGGGGGATTATGGCTACACCTTC	TRBV5-1	13	.	TRBD1	TRBJ1-2
CASSLSGGTVQGYTF	TGTGCCAGCAGTTTATCAGGAGGAACGGTACAGGGCTACACCTTC	TRBV28	15	.	.	TRBJ1-2
CASSGVPAGAYEQYF	TGTGCCAGCAGTGGCGTACCAGCTGGCGCCTACGAGCAGTACTTC	TRBV5-4	15	.	.	TRBJ2-7
CASSLEYGGRALNEQFF	TGCGCCAGCAGCTTGGAATATGGCGGGAGGGCCTTAAATGAGCAGTTCTTC	TRBV5-1	17	.	TRBD2	TRBJ2-1
CASSIRDRGTGELFF	TGTGCCAGTAGTATCCGGGACAGGGGAACCGGGGAGCTGTTTTTT	TRBV19	15	.	TRBD1	TRBJ2-2
CASSLSPITSGTSYEQYF	TGTGCCAGCAGCTTAAGCCCGATTACTAGCGGCACCTCCTACGAGCAGTACTTC	TRBV7-3	18	.	TRBD2	TRBJ2-7
CASSQGGQRYGYTF	TGTGCCAGCAGCCAAGGGGGACAGCGATATGGCTACACCTTC	TRBV7-3	14	.	TRBD1	TRBJ1-2
CASSVTATGSPLHF	TGTGCCAGCAGTGTTACAGCCACAGGTTCACCCCTCCACTTT	TRBV25-1	14	.	.	TRBJ1-6
CASSLGGARLNEQFF	TGCGCCAGCAGCTTGGGGGGGGCGCGTCTCAATGAGCAGTTCTTC	TRBV5-1	15	.	.	TRBJ2-1
CASSLLGGGRSETQYF	TGTGCCAGCAGTTTACTAGGTGGGGGGCGCTCCGAGACCCAGTACTTC	TRBV28	16	.	.	TRBJ2-5
CASRTAQLNTEAFF	TGTGCCAGCAGGACCGCCCAGCTGAACACTGAAGCTTTCTTT	TRBV5-4	14	.	.	TRBJ1-1
CASSSVSGRNWELFF	TGTGCCAGCTCAAGCGTCAGCGGGAGAAACTGGGAGCTGTTTTTT	TRBV18	15	.	TRBD2	TRBJ2-2
CASKDRVNTEAFF	TGTGCCAGTAAGGACAGGGTGAACACTGAAGCTTTCTTT	TRBV19	13	once	TRBD1	TRBJ1-1
CASGGLAGVGNEQFF	TGTGCCAGTGGGGGACTAGCGGGAGTGGGCAATGAGCAGTTCTTC	TRBV27	15	.	TRBD2	TRBJ2-1
CASSPRGLVAYNEQFF	TGTGCCAGCAGCCCCCGGGGGTTGGTAGCGTACAATGAGCAGTTCTTC	TRBV28	16	.	.	TRBJ2-1
CASSRRGRSNQPQHF	TGTGCCAGCAGTCGACGGGGCAGGAGCAATCAGCCCCAGCATTTT	TRBV6-6	15	.	.	TRBJ1-5
CASSSLGGLQETQYF	TGCGCCAGCAGCTCATTGGGGGGGCTCCAAGAGACCCAGTACTTC	TRBV5-1	15	once	.	TRBJ2-5
CASSPLNGRAETQYF	TGTGCCAGCTCACCACTAAACGGGAGGGCAGAGACCCAGTACTTC	TRBV18	15	.	TRBD2	TRBJ2-5
CASSPQGNTEAFF	TGTGCCAGCAGCCCCCAAGGGAACACTGAAGCTTTCTTT	TRBV2	13	.	.	TRBJ1-1
CASSSIAATYEQYF	TGCGCCAGCAGCTCAATAGCCGCCACCTACGAGCAGTACTTC	TRBV5-1	14	.	.	TRBJ2-7
CASSTGTSGRRNEQYF	TGTGCCAGCAGTACTGGGACTAGCGGGAGGAGGAACGAGCAGTACTTC	TRBV28	16	.	TRBD2	TRBJ2-7